This TCR beta chain was profiled in a study of cytomegalovirus exposure and HLA in healthy donors. PCR primers comprised 60 Vbeta and 13 Jbeta primers. Assay: immunoSEQ multiplex PCR; the TCRdb copy retains only in-frame clones and omits some. The sample consists of some 150,000 clones, just under 90% of them appearing once. The CDR3 is made up of 16 amino acids. The trim removed 1 base at V and 0 bases at J, leaving 6 bases unmatched. CDR1 SGHTA and CDR2 FQGNSA come from the germline V gene. The chain uses TRBV7-2 and TRBJ2-7; 7 bases map to TRBD2. This receptor was obtained from a woman under 40 in good health and CMV-seronegative. The sample comprised PBMCs. The CDR3 region is CASSLEARLASYEQYF. For the CDR3, the DNA is TGTGCCAGCAGCTTAGAGGCGCGACTAGCCTCCTACGAGCAGTACTTC.